This passage covers 26 T cell receptor beta chains from one sample sequenced in a study of blood T cell repertoires in COVID-19. Using immunoSEQ multiplex PCR, the repertoire was profiled, and TCRdb retains in-frame clones only, with some absent. The sample shows 85,000 to 120,000 clones, about 79% of them seen only once. Sequenced material: peripheral blood. Every receptor here comes from an elderly man with COVID-19, enrolled during active disease.

This chain uses TRBV12-3 or TRBV12-4 with TRBJ2-4; TRBD1 matches 7 bases. V shed 6 bases and J 9 bases; nucleotides not matched to a gene: 2. This CDR3 is 11 amino acids long. The CDR3 loop is CASRSGGIQYF. CDR3 nucleotides: TGTGCCAGCAGATCAGGGGGCATTCAGTACTTC.

V and J are TRBV5-4 and TRBJ2-3; TRBD1 aligns across 8 bases. This CDR3 has 17 residues. Germline V gene data show CDR1 as SGHNT and CDR2 as YYREEE (reference sequence). Trimming cost V 4 bases and J 4 bases; bases outside gene matches: 14. CDR3 amino acids: CASSTHTGTGVPDTQYF. CDR3 bases: TGTGCCAGCAGCACCCATACCGGGACAGGCGTGCCAGATACGCAGTATTTT.

The chain recombines TRBV6-2 or TRBV6-3 with TRBJ2-3, with 12 bases aligning to TRBD2. J lost 0 bases, V lost 5 bases, and 0 bases had no gene match. In germline, CDR1 is MNHEY, CDR2 SVGEGT. The length of the CDR3 is 15 residues. The CDR3 region is CASSLAGGSTDTQYF. For the CDR3, the DNA is TGTGCCAGCAGTCTAGCGGGAGGGAGCACAGATACGCAGTATTTT.

This clone was detected only once. The V gene is TRBV13, the J gene TRBJ1-1; TRBD1 aligns across 8 bases. V lost 6 bases, J lost 5 bases, and 5 bases stayed unmatched. Germline V gene data show CDR1 as PRHDT and CDR2 as FYEKMQ (reference sequence). CDR3 length equals 13 residues. CDR3 DNA: TGTGCCAGCAGTGGTCAGGGGGCAACTGAAGCTTTCTTT. It encodes CASSGQGATEAFF.

This clone was observed a single time. V and J are TRBV19 and TRBJ2-5, with TRBD1 matching over 8 bases. Germline CDR1 and CDR2: LNHDA and SQIVND (reference sequence). This CDR3 is built from 15 residues. J lost 4 bases, V lost 2 bases, and 6 bases had no gene match. The CDR3 region is CASSIQGAVLETQYF. The DNA of the CDR3 is TGTGCCAGTAGTATACAGGGGGCGGTATTAGAGACCCAGTACTTC. Full variable domain (rest looked up from reference TRBV19 and TRBJ2-5): DGGITQSPKYLFRKEGQNVTLSCEQNLNHDAMYWYRQDPGQGLRLIYYSQIVNDFQKGDIAEGYSVSREKKESFPLTVTSAQKNPTAFYLCASSIQGAVLETQYFGPGTRLLVL.

The gene calls are TRBV9 and TRBJ2-7; TRBD2 might be the D (5 bases). The germline V and J ends were trimmed by 2 bases and 4 bases, with 10 bases remaining between them. The CDR3 is 13 residues long. CDR1 and CDR2 from the germline V gene are SGDLS and YYNGEE. The CDR3 sequence: CASSVGLSYEQYF. The CDR3 DNA reads as TGTGCCAGCAGCGTCGGACTTTCATACGAGCAGTACTTC.

The rearrangement uses TRBV10-3 and TRBJ2-7; the match to TRBD2 covers 15 bases. J gave up 7 bases and V 6 bases, and 4 bases lay outside the gene matches. CDR1 is ENHRY and CDR2 is SYGVKD in the germline V gene. The CDR3 covers 14 residues. The CDR3 DNA reads TGTGCCATCAGCTCCGGGACTAGCGGGAGGGAGCAGTACTTC. This sequence encodes CAISSGTSGREQYF.

This clone appeared a few times. V usage is TRBV5-1 and J usage is TRBJ2-2; 10 nucleotides line up with TRBD2. CDR3 length equals 16 residues. V shed 6 bases and J 7 bases; nucleotides not matched to a gene: 12. Germline lookup yields CDR1 SGHRS and CDR2 YFSETQ. CDR3 nucleotides: TGCGCCAGCACCCAGGGGGCTAGCGGGAGTAGCGGGGAGCTGTTTTTT. Translation gives CASTQGASGSSGELFF.

The chain uses TRBV11-3 and TRBJ2-3; weak D call: TRBD2 (7 bases). The V and J ends lost 3 bases and 0 bases respectively, with 10 bases between them. The CDR3 is 15 amino acids. Germline V gives CDR1 SGHNT, CDR2 YENEEA. The CDR3 sequence: CASSFGGASTDTQYF. CDR3 bases: TGTGCCAGCAGCTTTGGGGGGGCTAGCACAGATACGCAGTATTTT.

This clone was seen only a few times. J is TRBJ2-7 and V is TRBV15; 7 bases fit TRBD2. The CDR3 is 14 residues long. V was pared by 4 bases and J by 3 bases, with 6 bases of the junction left unmatched. CDR1 and CDR2 from the germline V gene are LNHNV and YYDKDF (reference sequence). The CDR3, as DNA: TGTGCCACCAGCACCGGACTAGGTGACTACGAGCAGTACTTC. Translated, it gives CATSTGLGDYEQYF.

This chain connects TRBV7-2 to TRBJ2-3; TRBD2 matches at 14 bases. Trimming removed 3 bases from V and 1 base from J; junction bases left unmatched: 3. This CDR3 region has 17 residues. Germline values: CDR1 SGHTA, CDR2 FQGNSA. The CDR3 sequence: CASSFAGLAGGTDTQYF. CDR3 DNA: TGTGCCAGCAGCTTTGCGGGACTAGCGGGAGGCACAGATACGCAGTATTTT.

The chain has TRBV19 and TRBJ1-1, with D perhaps matching TRBD1 (6 bases). In germline, CDR1 is LNHDA, CDR2 SQIVND (reference sequence). This CDR3 contains 16 residues. Trimming took 1 base from V and 1 from J, leaving 13 bases between them. The CDR3: CASSIGGRGENTEAFF. The CDR3 nucleotides read TGTGCCAGTAGTATAGGGGGCAGGGGAGAGAACACTGAAGCTTTCTTT. The full variable domain, in which reference TRBV19 and TRBJ1-1 provide the parts outside the CDR3, is DGGITQSPKYLFRKEGQNVTLSCEQNLNHDAMYWYRQDPGQGLRLIYYSQIVNDFQKGDIAEGYSVSREKKESFPLTVTSAQKNPTAFYLCASSIGGRGENTEAFFGQGTRLTVV.

V usage is TRBV19 and J usage is TRBJ1-5, with D maybe TRBD1 (6 bases). V lost 0 bases, J lost 3 bases, and 15 bases lay in between. The CDR3 has 17 amino acids. Per germline, CDR1 LNHDA and CDR2 SQIVND (reference sequence). The CDR3 DNA reads as TGTGCCAGTAGTATAGAGGATACCCGGGACATCAATCAGCCCCAGCATTTT. Translating it yields CASSIEDTRDINQPQHF.

The chain is built from TRBV11-1 and TRBJ2-7; 8 bases are a match to TRBD1. This CDR3 region has 12 residues. Per the germline V gene, CDR1 is SGHAT and CDR2 is FQDESV (reference sequence). The J segment lost 4 bases and the V segment lost 5 bases, leaving 1 base of the junction unmatched. CDR3 loop: CASSRTGYEQYF. DNA of the CDR3: TGTGCCAGCAGCCGGACAGGGTACGAGCAGTACTTC.

This clone showed up just once. The rearrangement joins TRBV18 to TRBJ1-4, with 9 positions matching TRBD1. Germline CDR1 reads KGHSH; CDR2 reads LQKENI. This CDR3 region has 14 residues. V dropped 6 bases and J dropped 4; count of bases not matched to a gene: 3. The chain's CDR3 is CASSRTGDNEKLFF. CDR3 DNA: TGTGCCAGCTCGCGGACAGGGGATAATGAAAAACTGTTTTTT.

This chain links TRBV21-1 with TRBJ2-6; the DNA was not used to check the table's D call, TRBD2. TRBV21-1 constitutes a pseudogene. CDR3 length: 20 residues. CDR3 protein: CASARRASAKSPSGANVLTF. The CDR3, as DNA: TGTGCCAGCGCTAGGCGGGCCAGCGCGAAATCCCCCTCTGGGGCCAACGTCCTGACTTTC.

A few counts support this clone. The genes are TRBV30 and TRBJ1-1; 10 nucleotides align to TRBD1. This CDR3 is built from 14 residues. Germline V lookup: CDR1 GTSNPN, CDR2 SVGIG (reference sequence). Trimming took 5 bases from V and 7 from J; bases not matched to a gene: 10. The CDR3 sequence is CAWAGTGALDEAFF. The CDR3 DNA is TGTGCCTGGGCCGGGACAGGGGCTTTGGATGAAGCTTTCTTT.

The chain carries TRBV5-5 and TRBJ2-1, with D possibly matching TRBD2 (6 bases). Germline assignment: CDR1 SGHKS and CDR2 YYEKEE (reference sequence). CDR3 length: 15 amino acids. Trimming pared 0 bases from V and 4 bases from J, leaving 11 bases between. CDR3 loop: CASSLGASEYNEQFF. DNA of the CDR3: TGTGCCAGCAGCTTGGGGGCTAGCGAATACAATGAGCAGTTCTTC.

The V and J genes are TRBV28 and TRBJ2-1; D is possibly TRBD1 (6 bases). CDR1 is MDHEN and CDR2 is SYDVKM in the germline V gene. Trimming cost V 6 bases and J 0 bases, with 12 bases left between them. The CDR3 covers 15 residues. In nucleotides, the CDR3 is TGTGCCAGCAGGCAGGGGCAGGACTCCTACAATGAGCAGTTCTTC. It encodes CASRQGQDSYNEQFF.

The chain uses TRBV19 and TRBJ1-2, with TRBD1 matching 9 bases. The CDR3 has 17 amino acids. Germline V lookup: CDR1 LNHDA, CDR2 SQIVND (reference sequence). V trimming: 4 bases; J trimming: 5 bases; junction bases outside the gene matches: 14. Here the CDR3 reads CASSKGRDRAVEYGYTF. The CDR3 nucleotides are TGTGCCAGTAGTAAGGGCCGGGACAGGGCGGTGGAGTATGGCTACACCTTC.

The chain links TRBV7-8 to TRBJ1-2; D gene ambiguous. Germline CDR1 and CDR2: SGHVS and FQNEAQ. The CDR3 has 12 residues. V lost 4 bases to trimming and J lost 3 bases, with 6 bases between them. CDR3 DNA: TGTGCCAGCAGCTCCGGTGACTATGGCTACACCTTC. Amino acids: CASSSGDYGYTF.

The V and J genes are TRBV5-1 and TRBJ2-5, with no clear D. Germline-derived CDR1 and CDR2 are SGHRS and YFSETQ. Trimming cost V 4 bases and J 3 bases, with 10 bases left between them. CDR3 length equals 13 residues. The CDR3 loop reads CASSPVFKETQYF. DNA of the CDR3: TGCGCCAGCAGCCCAGTGTTCAAAGAGACCCAGTACTTC.

This chain's CDR3 is CASSQGSDNNEQFF. In nucleotides, the CDR3 is TGTGCCAGCAGCCAGGGTTCTGACAATAATGAGCAGTTCTTC. V usage is TRBV7-2 and J usage is TRBJ2-1; possible D gene TRBD1, 5 bases. The CDR3 extends over 14 amino acids. CDR1 and CDR2 (germline): SGHTA, FQGNSA. Trimming took 5 bases from V and 7 from J, leaving 15 bases between them. Combining the CDR3 with reference TRBV7-2 and TRBJ2-1 gives the whole variable domain GAGVSQSPSNKVTEKGKDVELRCDPISGHTALYWYRQSLGQGLEFLIYFQGNSAPDKSGLPSDRFSAERTGGSVSTLTIQRTQQEDSAVYLCASSQGSDNNEQFFGPGTRLTVL.

The chain combines TRBV10-3 with TRBJ2-1; 9 bases are a match to TRBD2. Trimming cost V 2 bases and J 0 bases; bases outside gene matches: 2. CDR1 and CDR2 from the germline V gene are ENHRY and SYGVKD. The CDR3 length is 16 residues. In DNA form, the CDR3 reads TGTGCCATCAGTGAGGCGGGAGGGACCTCCTACAATGAGCAGTTCTTC. Protein sequence: CAISEAGGTSYNEQFF.

The chain combines TRBV19 with TRBJ2-2; TRBD2 aligns across 7 bases. V shed 7 bases and J 4 bases; nucleotides not matched to a gene: 6. CDR1 and CDR2 from the germline V gene are LNHDA and SQIVND (reference sequence). The CDR3 length is 14 residues. The CDR3 region has the DNA TGTGCCAGTAACGCGGGAGAGGGCACCGGGGAGCTGTTTTTT. Encoded protein: CASNAGEGTGELFF.

This clone has a handful of counts. The CDR3 nucleotides are TGTGCCAGCAGAGCCCAGGTTCAGAACACCGGGGAGCTGTTTTTT. Translating gives CASRAQVQNTGELFF. The rearrangement links TRBV2 to TRBJ2-2; D remains ambiguous. Trimming left V 6 bases short and J 1 base short, with 12 bases between. Germline V gene sequence: CDR1 SNHLY, CDR2 FYNNEI. There are 15 residues in the CDR3. The full variable domain, with the rest looked up from reference TRBV2 and TRBJ2-2, is EPEVTQTPSHQVTQMGQEVILRCVPISNHLYFYWYRQILGQKVEFLVSFYNNEISEKSEIFDDQFSVERPDGSNFTLKIRSTKLEDSAMYFCASRAQVQNTGELFFGEGSRLTVL.